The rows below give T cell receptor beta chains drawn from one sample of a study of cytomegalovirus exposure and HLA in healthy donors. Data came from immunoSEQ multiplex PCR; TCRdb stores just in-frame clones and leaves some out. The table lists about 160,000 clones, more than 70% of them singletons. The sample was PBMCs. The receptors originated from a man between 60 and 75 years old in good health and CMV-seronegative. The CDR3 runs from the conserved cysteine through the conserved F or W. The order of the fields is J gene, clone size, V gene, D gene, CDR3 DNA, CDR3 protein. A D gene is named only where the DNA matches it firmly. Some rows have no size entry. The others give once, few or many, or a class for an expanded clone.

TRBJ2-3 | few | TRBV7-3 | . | TGTGCCAGCGGGCGGGACACAGATACGCAGTATTTT | CASGRDTDTQYF
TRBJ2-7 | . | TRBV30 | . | TGTGCCTCTAAGATCCTTTACGAGCAGTACTTC | CASKILYEQYF
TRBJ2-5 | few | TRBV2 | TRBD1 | TGTGCCAGCAGCACAGGGGAAGAGACCCAGTACTTC | CASSTGEETQYF
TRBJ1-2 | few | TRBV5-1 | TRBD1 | TGCGCCAGCAGCCTCACAGGGGCGCGTATTGTCTATGGCTACACCTTC | CASSLTGARIVYGYTF
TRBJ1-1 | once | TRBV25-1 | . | TGTGCCAGCAGTGAAAGGTTGGGCAGGGGAAGTAAAGCTTTCTTT | CASSERLGRGSKAFF
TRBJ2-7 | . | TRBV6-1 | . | TGTGCCAGCAGCCGGACGAGGGATGCGTCAGAGCAGTACTTC | CASSRTRDASEQYF
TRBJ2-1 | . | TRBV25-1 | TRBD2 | TGTGCCAGCAGCGAGACTAGCGGGGCCCCGAATGAGCAGTTCTTC | CASSETSGAPNEQFF
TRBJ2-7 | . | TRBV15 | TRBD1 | TGTGCCACCAGCAGTCAACGGGACAGTCTATCCTACGAGCAGTACTTC | CATSSQRDSLSYEQYF
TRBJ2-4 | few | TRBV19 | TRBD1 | TGTGCCAGTAGTATAGGACAGGGGATTGGAGACATTCAGTACTTC | CASSIGQGIGDIQYF
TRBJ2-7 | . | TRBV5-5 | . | TGTGCCAGCAGCTCAGGTCCCCTGGACGAGCAGTACTTC | CASSSGPLDEQYF